This TCR beta chain emerged from a study of beta chain features in type 1 diabetes. Study-level findings and limits: TCRB repertoires of naive, central memory and Treg cells appeared more similar among patients than among healthy donors. Shortening of TCRB CDR3s, moderate but significant, appeared in all four CD4+ subsets of Type 1 diabetes patients. Cells with high TCR expression could be over-represented by cDNA sequencing. Type 1 diabetes patients had fewer VDJ junction insertions and more deletions.

The study reverse transcribed the entire isolated RNA, so it sequenced expressed TCRB transcripts. Profiling relied on immunoSEQ multiplex PCR, and the TCRdb table lists in-frame clones only, not all of them. Of about 710,000 clones in the sample, around an eighth are singletons; the top ten hold around 0.04%. This clone showed up just a few times. Its target is unknown. Different DNA sequences within this sample yield the same CDR3. Researchers reported sorting CD4+ naive, central memory, regulatory and stem cell-like memory cells via CD45RO/CCR7/CD25/CD127/CD95/CD27. The sequence derives from a man between 18 and 35 years old with type 1 diabetes. Source material: naive CD4+ T cells from blood.

The CDR3 sequence: CSVGGRSTDTQYF. CDR3 bases: TGCAGCGTTGGAGGGCGTTCCACAGATACGCAGTATTTT. This sequence joins TRBV29-1 and TRBJ2-3, with D possibly matching TRBD2 (5 bases). The CDR3 contains 13 residues. Germline CDR1 reads SQVTM; CDR2 reads ANQGSEA. V was cut by 4 bases and J by 2 bases, with 10 bases left in between.